Sequencing of this T cell receptor beta chain was carried out in a study of blood T cells in healthy people across ages. The study's findings and limits: Across the age range, TCR beta diversity per million T cells fell in a roughly linear way. There was no known CMV status for donors, so expanded clonotype changes were possibly confounded. Total diversity from one million sequenced T cells was likely underestimated.

CDR1 is SGHRS, CDR2 YFSETQ, per germline. This CDR3 region has 13 residues. In the case of this clonotype: Its specificity is not known. One end of the junction does not line up with germline, which may come from a read error.

Combining a sample-barcoded 5' primer with a J-beta primer mix, a second PCR ran for roughly 6 to 12 cycles. Researchers report that a template-switch adaptor with 12 random nucleotides tagged each cDNA molecule. Each CDR3 protein gets one entry after TCRdb re-called the 5' RACE reads with MiXCR. Here the sample spans 1.5 million or so distinct CDR3 sequences, about 43% being singletons. Sequenced sample: blood. This chain links TRBV5-1 with TRBJ1-5, with unresolved D. The receptor was isolated from a woman in her late teens or twenties in good health. CDR3 sequence reads: CANSSSGNQPQHF. The CDR3 DNA is TGCGCCAACAGCTCGAGTGGCAATCAGCCCCAGCATTTT.